What follows are 2 T cell receptor beta chains derived from one specimen sequenced in a study of tumor-infiltrating lymphocytes in primary liver carcinoma. Scientists recovered RNA and DNA together from around 18-30 mg of unsorted bulk tissue. TCR beta cDNA was prepared out of 450 to 500 ng total RNA by means of a constant-region primer. Employing slightly modified ARM-PCR, three nested multiplex PCR rounds were run, and these gave rise to the TCR beta libraries. The study ran its first two PCR rounds for roughly 11 cycles each, using TRBV1-TRBV30 forward primers and a C-beta reverse primer. TCRdb recomputed calls from the multiplex PCR reads with MiXCR, one row per CDR3 protein. Seen here are about 70,000 distinct CDR3 sequences, about 72% observed once, and the top ten hold around a quarter. The sample comprised liver tumor tissue from sampling region 4. Described subset: tumor region T4, right-lateral pole. The receptor source for this set is a man between 35 and 55 years old with primary liver carcinoma and hepatitis B virus infection.

A word on this clonotype: This CDR3 is missing its conserved last phenylalanine or tryptophan, likely due to a read error. The chain uses TRBV11-2 and TRBJ2-2; D is perhaps TRBD1 (5 bases). Germline values: CDR1 SGHAT, CDR2 FQNNGV. The length of the CDR3 is 15 residues. CDR3 sequence: CASSLIRADTGELFY. The CDR3 DNA reads TGTGCCAGCAGCTTAATCAGGGCGGACACAGGGGAGCTGTTTTAT.

The rearrangement joins TRBV14 to TRBJ2-5; possibly TRBD2 for D (5 bases). There are 14 residues in the CDR3. Germline CDR1 and CDR2: SGHDN and FVKESK. V dropped 0 bases and J dropped 5 bases, with 10 bases sitting between them. The CDR3 region is CASSQEERDETQYF. The CDR3 region has the DNA TGTGCCAGCAGCCAAGAGGAGAGGGATGAGACCCAGTACTTC.